Reported below is one TCR beta chain. What antigen it recognizes has not been identified. No clone much larger than this one lies a single base away; base qualities are absent. The CDR3 covers 16 residues, taking in both the cysteine and the phenylalanine. Left in the record is the CDR3 DNA by itself, 48 bases read in frame from the first base. The germline ends are 22 bases apart after V is trimmed by 0 bases and J by 8 bases. The germline V gene (reference sequence) specifies DFQATT as CDR1 and SNEGSKA as CDR2. This entry is derived from a study of patients and donors after allogeneic stem cell transplantation (dated by TCRdb to about 2020). The library came from RT-PCR. The sample was run on a NextSeq 550. TCRdb reprocessed the public reads (quality trimming at Q25 with fastp, clone calling with MiXCR) and kept in-frame beta chains. Every entry covers one CDR3 protein and lists the most common genes and DNA from its rows. The sample records 920,000 or so distinct CDR3 sequences, about a sixth of which are singletons. 6% of the sample is taken by the ten largest.

The receptor was isolated from a human donor who was either an allogeneic HSCT recipient or a stem cell or donor lymphocyte infusion donor (not recorded which). It is not recorded whose cells these are; they may come from a transplant donor. The sample consisted of blood, either unsorted or a sorted T cell fraction (not recorded which). The sequence links TRBV20-1 to TRBJ1-1; a confident D gene designation cannot be given. The CDR3 protein is CSAREAGGLDYGEAFF. The DNA is as follows: TGCAGTGCTAGAGAGGCCGGAGGACTTGACTATGGAGAAGCTTTCTTT.